There are many counts of the clone carrying this T cell receptor (beta chain). Time point specified: newly diagnosed GD, antithyroid drugs for less than 3 months. There was RNA extracted from PBMCs, and the TCR library was made from it. Relying on iRepertoire HTBI primers and Arm-PCR of CDR3 regions, the team built TCR beta libraries. TCRdb reanalysed the multiplex PCR reads using MiXCR and keeps one entry per CDR3 protein. This sample has roughly 260,000 distinct CDR3 sequences, with about 17% found just once. The data were taken from a study of regulatory T cells in long-lasting Graves disease. The J segment lost 0 bases and the V segment lost 5 bases, leaving 10 bases of the junction unmatched. The CDR3 consists of 17 residues. This sample was shared with a second study, whose subject was T cells in Graves' hyperthyroidism and ophthalmopathy.

The V gene is TRBV12-3 or TRBV12-4, the J gene TRBJ1-5; 7 nucleotides line up with TRBD1. Sequenced material: peripheral blood mononuclear cells (PBMCs), taken at new diagnosis, from a patient treated with antithyroid drugs. This TCR was recovered from a woman younger than 45 with Graves disease. The CDR3 is CASSLSRDSYSNQPQHF. CDR3 DNA sequence: TGTGCCAGCAGTCTCTCCCGGGACAGCTATAGCAATCAGCCCCAGCATTTT.